The rows below give T cell receptor beta chains drawn from one sample of a study of CD8 T cells in Susac syndrome. MiXCR, applied by TCRdb to the immunoSEQ multiplex PCR reads, yields one record per CDR3 protein. The sample consists of a few hundred thousand distinct CDR3 sequences, under 95% of them appearing once. The sequenced sample consisted of CD4+ T cells from PBMCs. These receptors all come from a human donor with multiple sclerosis. CDR3s include the opening cysteine and the closing phenylalanine or tryptophan. D genes are given only for firm matches. The listing skips clone size in some rows; elsewhere it reads once, few, many or a size class.

TGTGCCAGCAGCTCGACTAGCCGAAATGAGCAGTTCTTC	CASSSTSRNEQFF	TRBD2	13	TRBJ2-1	NA	TRBV7-9
TGCGCCAGCAGCCGGGACACGAGCTCCTACGAGCAGTACTTC	CASSRDTSSYEQYF	NA	14	TRBJ2-7	few	TRBV5-1
TGTGCCAGCAGCTTGGCGGCGGGGTTGGGGGAGTCGACCTATGGCTACACCTTC	CASSLAAGLGESTYGYTF	NA	18	TRBJ1-2	NA	TRBV5-5
TGCAGTGCTAGGCGGAGGCTTAGAGATGAGCAGTTCTTC	CSARRRLRDEQFF	NA	13	TRBJ2-1	NA	TRBV20-1
TGTGCCAGCAGCATTCAATGGGCCGTAGGGCAGTTCTTC	CASSIQWAVGQFF	NA	13	TRBJ2-1	NA	TRBV14
TGTGGAGGATCGCGTTCAATAACTGAAGCTTTCTTT	CGGSRSITEAFF	NA	12	TRBJ1-1	NA	TRBV30
TGTGCCAGCGCCCTCTCGATTGGGATGGGGACAGATACGCAGTATTTT	CASALSIGMGTDTQYF	NA	16	TRBJ2-3	NA	TRBV25-1
TGCGCCAGCTGGGGTCTTACTAGCGGGAGCTCCTCTGGGGCCAACGTCCTGACTTTC	CASWGLTSGSSSGANVLTF	TRBD2	19	TRBJ2-6	NA	TRBV5-1
TGTGCCAGCGGTCCAACTAGGGTCTTAAACTCCTACAATGAGCAGTTCTTC	CASGPTRVLNSYNEQFF	NA	17	TRBJ2-1	NA	TRBV6-1
TGTGCCAGCGGGGTTAGCGGGAGCCCGTACAATGAGCAGTTCTTC	CASGVSGSPYNEQFF	TRBD2	15	TRBJ2-1	NA	TRBV7-6
TGCAGTGCCGCGGGGACTGGCAATGAGCAGTTCTTC	CSAAGTGNEQFF	NA	12	TRBJ2-1	NA	TRBV20-1
TGTGCCAGCGGGACAGGCAGCTGGTTAAACACCATATATTTT	CASGTGSWLNTIYF	TRBD1	14	TRBJ1-3	NA	TRBV7-2
TGCAGTGCCAGTAGTCCTGGGGGGGGTAATGAGCAGTTCTTC	CSASSPGGGNEQFF	TRBD2	14	TRBJ2-1	NA	TRBV20-1
TGCGCCAGCAGCTTGCAAGGGGACGGGGAGCTGTTTTTT	CASSLQGDGELFF	NA	13	TRBJ2-2	NA	TRBV5-1
TGTGCCAGCAGAAAGGGGTCGGGGAACACTGAAGCTTTCTTT	CASRKGSGNTEAFF	NA	14	TRBJ1-1	NA	TRBV11-2
TGTGCCACCAGCAGAGATCTAACAGGGGGCGAAGAAAAACTGTTTTTT	CATSRDLTGGEEKLFF	TRBD1	16	TRBJ1-4	NA	TRBV15
TGTGCCAGCAGCTGGGGGGCAAATGAGCAGTTCTTC	CASSWGANEQFF	NA	12	TRBJ2-1	NA	TRBV5-5
TGTGCCAGCAGTTCCGACAGCCGGGTCGGGGAGCTGTTTTTT	CASSSDSRVGELFF	NA	14	TRBJ2-2	NA	TRBV12-3/TRBV12-4
TGCGCCAGCAAAAGGGTAGCGGGGACCACTGAAGCTTTCTTT	CASKRVAGTTEAFF	NA	14	TRBJ1-1	once	TRBV4-1
TGTGCCTGGATGTTCTCGGGGGGCACTGAAGCTTTCTTT	CAWMFSGGTEAFF	NA	13	TRBJ1-1	NA	TRBV30